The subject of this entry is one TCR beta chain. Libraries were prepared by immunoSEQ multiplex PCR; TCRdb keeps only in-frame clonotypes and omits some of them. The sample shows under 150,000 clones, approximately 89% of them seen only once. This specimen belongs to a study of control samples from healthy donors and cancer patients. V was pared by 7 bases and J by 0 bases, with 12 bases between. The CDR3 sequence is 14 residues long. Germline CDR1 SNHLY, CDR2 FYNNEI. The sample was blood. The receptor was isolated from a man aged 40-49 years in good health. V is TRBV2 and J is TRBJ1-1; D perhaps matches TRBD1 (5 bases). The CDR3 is CASTGLGVNTEAFF. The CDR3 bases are TGTGCCAGCACTGGGTTGGGGGTGAACACTGAAGCTTTCTTT.